The present TCR beta chain was sequenced within a study of CD8+ T cells in alopecia areata. Study-wide findings and caveats: In scalp samples, resident alphabeta T cells of normal skin are also sequenced. Compared with mice, patients displayed less clear TCR sharing, possibly for HLA-related reasons.

This clone appeared a few times. Its antigen is still unknown. Separation by sorting yielded CD4+ and CD8+ T cells from PBMCs. Sequencing relied on a cDNA template that was reverse transcribed from extracted RNA. Some clones are missing from TCRdb's copy, which holds only in-frame ones; the method was immunoSEQ multiplex PCR. Of 55,000 to 65,000 clones listed, around 47% are singletons. The CDR3 totals 15 residues. The V end was cut by 1 base, the J end by 4 bases, with 12 bases between. Germline CDR1 SGHTA, CDR2 FQGNSA. Sequenced: NKG2D-low CD8+ T cells sorted from blood. This receptor was obtained from a human donor with alopecia areata. The rearrangement joins TRBV7-2 to TRBJ2-3; tentative D call: TRBD2 (6 bases). This CDR3 reads CASSLGTTYADTQYF. CDR3 coding DNA: TGTGCCAGCAGCTTAGGGACTACCTACGCAGATACGCAGTATTTT.